This TCR beta chain was recovered during a study of human T cells and chemical hapten exposure. TCRdb re-analysed the RACE reads in MiXCR, keeping a single row per CDR3 protein. The profile shows more than 75,000 distinct CDR3 sequences, about 8.9% of them singletons. As to time point: pre-sensitization, week 0. Treatment: therapeutic diphenylcyclopropenone sensitization with weekly scalp DPC. The germline V gene has CDR1 KGHDR and CDR2 SFDVKD. Trimming cost V 5 bases and J 1 base, with 13 bases left between them. The CDR3 is made up of 16 amino acids. By its share, this clonotype is medium-sized. Material: whole blood, obtained in connection with sensitization to the hapten diphenylcyclopropenone (DPC). This TCR came from a woman in her thirties or forties with alopecia areata. Some clones in this sample may be carry-over from other donors' samples. The V gene is TRBV24-1, the J gene TRBJ2-2, with D possibly TRBD1 on 6 matching bases. As DNA, the CDR3 is TGTGCCACCAGTGTAGGAACAGGGCAGAACACCGGGGAGCTGTTTTTT. Protein sequence: CATSVGTGQNTGELFF.